The clone carrying this T cell receptor beta chain appeared once. Time point indicated: 2014-2015 season, 7 days after vaccination. Profiling relied on immunoSEQ multiplex PCR, and the TCRdb table lists in-frame clones only, not all of them. The sample has 9,900 or so clones, roughly four fifths seen once. This sample stems from a study of follicular helper T cells after annual influenza vaccination. The CDR3 is made up of 14 amino acids. The V and J ends lost 4 bases and 8 bases, in that order; junction bases with no gene match: 5. Germline loops: CDR1 ENHRY, CDR2 SYGVKD. The sample in question was CXCR5- memory CD4+ T cells sorted from blood, obtained 7 days after influenza vaccination. This TCR was recovered from an adult who received the influenza vaccine. This rearrangement joins TRBV10-3 to TRBJ2-3; 11 bases are shared with TRBD2. This chain's CDR3 is CAISGLAGGRTQYF. CDR3 DNA sequence: TGTGCCATCAGTGGCCTAGCGGGGGGTCGTACGCAGTATTTT.